This section outlines one T cell receptor beta chain sequence together with its context. Its matching antigen is unknown. Molecular barcoded adaptors covering alpha/delta and beta/gamma chains were used on around 400 ng RNA. MiXCR, run by TCRdb on the reads, gives a single entry per CDR3 protein. The data show 75,000 to 90,000 distinct CDR3 sequences, roughly an eighth seen once. The data originate from a study of read filtering for tumor transcriptome and immune sequencing. About the research overall: The cohort had over 16 men and over eleven women aged about 40 to 90, mean about 66 years. Transcriptome libraries were built from DNase-treated RNA.

CDR3 length: 15 residues. Germline lookup yields CDR1 SGHTA and CDR2 FQGTGA. V lost 5 bases and J 0 bases, leaving 14 bases between the germline ends. Regarding the study as a whole: Compared with RNA-seq, IR-seq gave much higher clonotype depth and reliability. The sorted CD138-negative fraction was a mixed bone marrow immune population, not purified T cells.

The chain has TRBV7-3 and TRBJ2-7; a weak D match, TRBD2 (6 bases). The sample consisted of a population of CD138-negative cells sorted from bone marrow. This sequence was found in a donor aged 40 or over with multiple myeloma. DNA of the CDR3: TGTGCCAGCAGCCCCGGGGGTGAGGGCTCCTACGAGCAGTACTTC. Protein sequence: CASSPGGEGSYEQYF.